A single sample is the source of the 24 T cell receptor beta chains below, sequenced in a study of CXCR3-negative and CXCR3-positive naive CD8 T cells. UMI-labeled TRB cDNA libraries were prepared by 5' RACE. Each CDR3 protein gets one entry in TCRdb, which reprocessed the 5' RACE reads and gives no DNA. Its listing shows under 85,000 distinct CDR3 sequences. Source material: naive CXCR3- CD8+ T cells from blood. This sample's subset: CD45RO-CCR7+CD27+CD95- naive CD8+ T cells lacking CXCR3 (TNR3-). These receptors were taken from a human donor in good health. Some clones in this sample may be carry-over from other donors' samples.

The chain is built from TRBV7-8 and TRBJ1-1; the D call of TRBD1 rests on TCRdb alone, since no DNA is present to check it. The CDR3 is made up of 13 amino acids. Germline V gene lookup returns CDR1 SGHVS and CDR2 FQNEAQ. CDR3 region: CASIRGSNTEAFF. The complete variable domain, with remaining parts taken from reference TRBV7-8 and TRBJ1-1, reads GAGVSQSPRYKVAKRGQDVALRCDPISGHVSLFWYQQALGQGPEFLTYFQNEAQLDKSGLPSDRFFAERPEGSVSTLKIQRTQQEDSAVYLCASIRGSNTEAFFGQGTRLTVV.

The rearrangement joins TRBV9 to TRBJ2-2. The CDR3 runs to 16 residues. CDR1 and CDR2 (germline): SGDLS, YYNGEE. CDR3 amino acids: CASSVGGSWNTGELFF.

V is TRBV29-1 and J is TRBJ2-7; without DNA, the TCRdb call of TRBD1 cannot be checked. CDR1 is SQVTM, CDR2 ANQGSEA, per germline. The CDR3 spans 13 residues. CDR3 residues: CSVEWGQDYEQYF.

This chain joins TRBV28 and TRBJ2-2; TCRdb designates TRBD2, a call that cannot be tested without DNA. This CDR3 spans 13 amino acids. Per germline, CDR1 MDHEN and CDR2 SYDVKM. The CDR3 loop reads CASSFSLPGELFF.

The V and J genes are TRBV7-2 and TRBJ2-7. CDR1 SGHTA and CDR2 FQGNSA come from the germline V gene. This CDR3 is built from 15 residues. The CDR3 protein is CASSAILGALYEQYF.

This chain connects TRBV4-1 to TRBJ2-5; TCRdb selects TRBD2, and the lack of DNA leaves this call unchecked. CDR1 and CDR2 (germline): MGHRA, YSYEKL. The CDR3 contains 15 residues. The CDR3 sequence: CASSQELALQETQYF.

The chain uses TRBV28 and TRBJ2-4; the D call from TCRdb, TRBD1, cannot be confirmed without DNA. CDR3 size: 15 residues. Germline assignment: CDR1 MDHEN and CDR2 SYDVKM. This chain's CDR3 is CASSGQGAMWHIQYF.

The chain has TRBV7-9 and TRBJ2-1; no DNA is available, so the TRBD2 call from TCRdb remains unchecked. The CDR3 runs 14 residues. CDR1 is SEHNR, CDR2 FQNEAQ, per germline (reference sequence). The CDR3 loop is CASSFGSSGDEQFF.

The V call is TRBV5-1, the J call TRBJ2-7; TCRdb gives TRBD2 as the D gene, but with no DNA this cannot be confirmed. Germline CDR1 reads SGHRS; CDR2 reads YFSETQ. The CDR3 consists of 16 residues. CDR3 amino acids: CASKDSGRHPSYEQYF.

This chain connects TRBV12-3 or TRBV12-4 to TRBJ2-7; no DNA is available, so the TRBD1 call from TCRdb remains unchecked. CDR3 size: 12 residues. The CDR3 sequence is CASRPGGGEQYF.

This chain joins TRBV20-1 and TRBJ2-7; TCRdb gives TRBD2 as the D gene, but with no DNA this cannot be confirmed. Germline CDR1 is DFQATT and CDR2 is SNEGSKA (reference sequence). CDR3 size: 14 residues. CDR3 region: CSARDIAVSYEQYF.

The chain couples TRBV7-9 to TRBJ1-1; without DNA, the TCRdb call of TRBD1 cannot be checked. Germline assignment: CDR1 SEHNR and CDR2 FQNEAQ (reference sequence). CDR3 length: 13 residues. CDR3 amino acids: CASSTPTGVGAFF.

The chain combines TRBV7-2 with TRBJ2-3; TCRdb returns TRBD2, unconfirmable since there is no DNA. The CDR3 totals 19 residues. Germline CDR1 SGHTA, CDR2 FQGNSA. The CDR3: CASSLYLAGGRDHTDTQYF.

The chain carries TRBV5-1 and TRBJ2-5; the TCRdb D gene call, TRBD2, has no DNA to confirm it. The germline CDR1 and CDR2 sequences are SGHRS and YFSETQ. This CDR3 is built from 15 residues. The CDR3: CASSLLTSYKETQYF.

V gene TRBV6-2 or TRBV6-3 combines with J gene TRBJ1-5; checking the TCRdb D call of TRBD1 is not possible without DNA. This CDR3 comprises 14 residues. CDR1 and CDR2 (germline): MNHEY, SVGEGT. CDR3 protein: CASSYQGATQPQHF.

The rearrangement joins TRBV29-1 to TRBJ2-7; absent DNA, TCRdb's TRBD1 call cannot be checked. Germline loops: CDR1 SQVTM, CDR2 ANQGSEA. The CDR3 totals 17 residues. This chain's CDR3 is CSVVGALKGGTIYEQYF.

This chain joins TRBV7-9 and TRBJ2-7. This CDR3 comprises 12 residues. Looked up from germline, CDR1 is SEHNR and CDR2 is FQNEAQ (reference sequence). CDR3 region: CASSLRSYEQYF.

The chain couples TRBV9 to TRBJ2-1; TCRdb reports TRBD1, a call that lacks DNA to check it against. The germline CDR1 and CDR2 sequences are SGDLS and YYNGEE. The CDR3 covers 15 residues. CDR3 residues: CASSLNRGAYNEQFF.

The chain is built from TRBV25-1 and TRBJ1-1; as DNA is missing, the TRBD1 call by TCRdb cannot be tested. The CDR3 covers 17 residues. Germline V gene data show CDR1 as MGHDK and CDR2 as SYGVNS. CDR3 residues: CASSEWDRGPENTEAFF.

The gene calls are TRBV11-3 and TRBJ2-5; TCRdb names TRBD1, which stays unverified in the absence of DNA. In germline, CDR1 is SGHNT, CDR2 YENEEA. This CDR3 contains 16 residues. The CDR3 is CASSSGTGGSAETQYF.

The chain employs TRBV14 and TRBJ2-2; TCRdb designates TRBD2, a call that cannot be tested without DNA. The CDR3 is 19 residues long. Germline CDR1 reads SGHDN; CDR2 reads FVKESK. This CDR3 reads CASSQDPASHQVYTGELFF. The full variable domain, rest sourced from reference TRBV14 and TRBJ2-2, is EAGVTQFPSHSVIEKGQTVTLRCDPISGHDNLYWYRRVMGKEIKFLLHFVKESKQDESGMPNNRFLAERTGGTYSTLKVQPAELEDSGVYFCASSQDPASHQVYTGELFFGEGSRLTVL.

The V gene is TRBV28, the J gene TRBJ2-7; TCRdb proposes TRBD1, but this gene call is untestable without DNA. The CDR3 is made up of 15 amino acids. Germline loops: CDR1 MDHEN, CDR2 SYDVKM. Here the CDR3 reads CASRGTGTASYEQYF.

The V gene is TRBV12-5, the J gene TRBJ2-1. This CDR3 spans 17 amino acids. Germline lookup yields CDR1 LGHNT and CDR2 FRNRAP. The CDR3 loop is CASGFLTHGSSYNEQFF.

The J gene is TRBJ1-5, the V gene TRBV5-1; TCRdb designates TRBD1, a call that cannot be tested without DNA. Looked up from germline, CDR1 is SGHRS and CDR2 is YFSETQ. The CDR3 runs to 13 residues. This CDR3 is CASSQAPLQPQHF. Full variable domain (remainder filled in from reference TRBV5-1 and TRBJ1-5): KAGVTQTPRYLIKTRGQQVTLSCSPISGHRSVSWYQQTPGQGLQFLFEYFSETQRNKGNFPGRFSGRQFSNSRSEMNVSTLELGDSALYLCASSQAPLQPQHFGDGTRLSIL.